A single sample gave rise to the 13 T cell receptor beta chains below, sequenced in a study of T-cell reconstitution after alpha-beta-depleted transplantation in children. Construction of the TCRbeta library involved unique molecular identifiers. One entry per CDR3 protein results from TCRdb running MiXCR on the PCR reads. The table records about 830,000 distinct CDR3 sequences, under 20% of them present only once. The source material was PBMCs, mostly from graft donor cells, sampled 360 days after TCRalphabeta/CD19-depleted stem cell transplant. The receptors were sampled from a male patient between 5 and 17 years old who had a stem cell transplant for acute lymphoblastic leukemia, so the T cells may come from the graft donor.

This clonotype was found a few times. The chain joins TRBV5-1 to TRBJ2-5, with a tentative D call TRBD2 (6 bases). This CDR3 is built from 17 residues. Trimming left V 4 bases short and J 3 bases short, with 22 bases between. CDR1 and CDR2 from the germline V gene are SGHRS and YFSETQ. The CDR3 is CASSVGYGSIQKETQYF. In DNA, the CDR3 is TGCGCCAGCAGCGTTGGTTACGGGAGCATTCAAAAAGAGACCCAGTACTTC.

The genes are TRBV12-3 or TRBV12-4 and TRBJ2-1; 8 nucleotides agree with TRBD2. The CDR3 is made up of 12 amino acids. The CDR3 here is CTTTGGPYEQFF. The DNA of the CDR3 is TGTACCACTACGGGAGGGCCGTATGAGCAGTTCTTC.

In DNA form, the CDR3 reads TGTGCCTCGACCGCAGCACAGCACTACGAGCAGTACTTC. This sequence encodes CASTAAQHYEQYF. The chain is built from TRBV12-3 or TRBV12-4 and TRBJ2-7; D ambiguous. CDR3 length: 13 amino acids. V was cut by 11 bases and J by 3 bases, with 17 bases left in between.

V gene TRBV10-2 combines with J gene TRBJ2-7; no definite D call. Germline lookup yields CDR1 WSHSY and CDR2 SAAADI. Trimming removed 3 bases at V and 0 bases at J, with 15 bases between. The CDR3 spans 16 residues. CDR3 in amino acids: CASSDGRSTVSYEQYF. The CDR3 DNA sequence: TGCGCCAGCAGTGATGGTCGGAGTACCGTCTCCTACGAGCAGTACTTC.

CDR3 nucleotide sequence: TGCAGCGTTGCCGGGACAGGGATTAATGAAAAACTGTTTTTT. Residues: CSVAGTGINEKLFF. V is TRBV29-1 and J is TRBJ1-4; 9 bases agree with TRBD1. Trimming cost V 4 bases and J 4 bases; bases outside gene matches: 4. Germline CDR1 SQVTM, CDR2 ANQGSEA. The CDR3 has 14 residues.

This clonotype was seen a few times. The CDR3 DNA reads as TGTGCCAGCAGGAACAGGGGTAGTCTTCCTGGGGCCAACGTCCTGACTTTC. The encoded protein is CASRNRGSLPGANVLTF. The chain recombines TRBV12-3 or TRBV12-4 with TRBJ2-6; 7 bases map to TRBD1. The CDR3 runs to 17 residues. J lost 2 bases, V lost 6 bases, and 10 bases had no gene match.

This clonotype has at least ten counts. The gene calls are TRBV5-1 and TRBJ1-4; a possible D gene is TRBD1 (5 bases). V lost 3 bases to trimming and J lost 8 bases, with 17 bases between them. The germline V gene has CDR1 SGHRS and CDR2 YFSETQ. This CDR3 has 15 residues. CDR3 residues: CASSSDAWGREKLFF. CDR3 DNA: TGCGCCAGCAGCTCGGACGCCTGGGGGAGAGAAAAACTGTTTTTT.

CDR3 sequence: CASSWDSGNQPQHF. The CDR3 nucleotides read TGTGCCAGCAGTTGGGACAGTGGCAATCAGCCCCAGCATTTT. V and J are TRBV6-5 and TRBJ1-5; 7 bases match TRBD1. Germline CDR1 and CDR2: MNHEY and SVGAGI. V shed 4 bases, J shed 2 bases, and the junction held 2 bases outside the gene matches. The CDR3 consists of 14 residues.

This CDR3 reads CASKTRLAAYNEQFF. CDR3 in DNA: TGTGCCAGCAAGACTCGGCTAGCGGCGTACAATGAGCAGTTCTTC. The V and J genes are TRBV12-3 or TRBV12-4 and TRBJ2-1; 7 nucleotides align to TRBD2. The CDR3 contains 15 residues. The ends lost 7 bases at V and 4 bases at J; junction bases unmatched: 10.

This clonotype was seen only a few times. The chain joins TRBV15 to TRBJ1-1; 8 positions agree with TRBD1. This CDR3 is built from 16 residues. V shed 3 bases and J 6 bases; nucleotides not matched to a gene: 12. Germline V gene sequence: CDR1 LNHNV, CDR2 YYDKDF (reference sequence). CDR3 amino acids: CATSSDRGLWEPEAFF. The CDR3 region has the DNA TGTGCCACCAGCAGTGACAGGGGTTTGTGGGAACCTGAAGCTTTCTTT.

V and J are TRBV27 and TRBJ2-7; 9 bases map to TRBD2. The CDR3 consists of 19 residues. Trimming removed 5 bases from V and 3 bases from J; junction bases left unmatched: 20. From germline, CDR1 is MNHEY and CDR2 SMNVEV (reference sequence). Here the CDR3 reads CASSVQGQTGLARFYEQYF. The CDR3 nucleotides read TGTGCCAGCAGTGTTCAGGGACAGACCGGACTAGCGAGATTCTACGAGCAGTACTTC.

This clonotype was counted between two and nine times. The chain couples TRBV7-9 to TRBJ1-1, with unresolved D. The V gene's germline CDR1 is SEHNR and CDR2 FQNEAQ (reference sequence). V lost 0 bases, J lost 11 bases, and 10 bases lay in between. The CDR3 has 12 residues. CDR3 DNA sequence: TGTGCCAGCAGCTTAGCGCTTGGGTACGCTTTCTTT. Amino acids: CASSLALGYAFF.

The chain uses TRBV5-1 and TRBJ2-7, with D perhaps TRBD1 or TRBD2 (6 bases each). The germline gives CDR1 SGHRS, CDR2 YFSETQ. The CDR3 is 15 residues long. The V end was cut by 1 base, the J end by 0 bases, with 11 bases between. The CDR3 DNA sequence: TGCGCCAGCAGCTTGATACAGGGACTCTCCTACGAGCAGTACTTC. Translation: CASSLIQGLSYEQYF.